Listed here are 21 T cell receptor beta chains from one sample, sequenced in a study of tumor and adjacent non-tumor tissue in lung cancer. Three rounds of nested PCR, following a modified ARM-PCR protocol, produced the TCRbeta library. TCRdb re-analysed the multiplex PCR reads in MiXCR, keeping a single row per CDR3 protein. The sample records roughly 44,000 distinct CDR3 sequences, roughly two thirds being singletons. No cell sorting was done before RNA was extracted from the tissue. This non-tumor lung sample came from over 3 cm beyond the tumor edge. Sample: distant non-tumor lung tissue. These receptors were taken from a woman in her thirties or forties with non-small cell lung cancer.

Notes on this clonotype: The junction and the germline gene differ at one end; a read error may be behind it. The gene calls are TRBV11-1 and TRBJ1-1, with D uncertain. CDR1 SGHAT and CDR2 FQDESV come from the germline V gene (reference sequence). The CDR3 runs 14 residues. The CDR3 loop is CAGSFGRENTEAFF. The CDR3 DNA reads as TGTGCCGGCAGCTTTGGCCGGGAGAACACTGAAGCTTTCTTT.

This clonotype was seen only once. A read error is possible here, since a much larger clone lies one base away. The gene calls are TRBV5-4 and TRBJ2-4, with D possibly being TRBD2 (5 bases). V shed 0 bases and J shed 11 bases, with 9 bases lying between them. There are 12 residues in the CDR3. The V gene's germline CDR1 is SGHNT and CDR2 YYREEE (reference sequence). The CDR3, as DNA: TGTGCCAGCAGCTTGGACGGGAAAGTTCAGTACTTC. The encoded protein is CASSLDGKVQYF. Using reference TRBV5-4 and TRBJ2-4 for the parts outside the CDR3, the full variable domain is ETGVTQSPTHLIKTRGQQVTLRCSSQSGHNTVSWYQQALGQGPQFIFQYYREEENGRGNFPPRFSGLQFPNYSSELNVNALELDDSALYLCASSLDGKVQYFGAGTRLSVL.

About this clonotype: Here the CDR3 omits its conserved ending phenylalanine or tryptophan, so a read error is the likely source. The gene calls are TRBV29-1 and TRBJ2-2; possible D gene TRBD2, 6 bases. Germline CDR1 SQVTM, CDR2 ANQGSEA. CDR3 length: 14 residues. The V gene lost 7 bases and the J gene lost 2 bases, with 14 bases spanning the gap. In nucleotides, the CDR3 is TGCAGCGCTCATAGCGGAGCTAACACCGGGGAGCTGTTTATT. It specifies CSAHSGANTGELFI.

Points on this clonotype: A much bigger clone sits one base away, suggesting this may be a read error. V and J are TRBV2 and TRBJ2-1; D is uncertain. This CDR3 spans 11 amino acids. CDR1 is SNHLY and CDR2 is FYNNEI in the germline V gene. Deletions cut 10 bases from V and 3 bases from J, with 7 bases between. Written as DNA, the CDR3 is TGTGCCAACAGAAACTACAATGAGCAGTTCTTC. Protein product: CANRNYNEQFF.

By share, this clonotype counts as medium-sized. The chain joins TRBV5-4 to TRBJ2-1; 7 nucleotides match TRBD2. V shed 2 bases, J shed 4 bases, and the junction held 3 bases outside the gene matches. CDR1 SGHNT and CDR2 YYREEE come from the germline V gene (reference sequence). The length of the CDR3 is 14 residues. CDR3 in DNA: TGTGCCAGCAGCTTCTGGCGGGGGTACAATGAGCAGTTCTTC. Amino acids: CASSFWRGYNEQFF.

Concerning this clonotype: One junction end does not reproduce the germline sequence, and a read error may be involved. This chain links TRBV5-1 with TRBJ2-2, with TRBD2 as a possible D gene (5 bases). The CDR3 is 17 amino acids. CDR1 is SGHRS and CDR2 is YFSETQ in the germline V gene. CDR3 sequence: CASSLAVVRAGTEELFF. For the CDR3, the DNA is TGCGCCAGCAGCTTGGCCGTGGTGCGGGCCGGCACCGAGGAGCTGTTTTTT.

A note on this clonotype: A much bigger clone sits one base away, suggesting this may be a read error. The rearrangement joins TRBV7-9 to TRBJ2-3; 8 bases are a match to TRBD1. This CDR3 region has 13 residues. CDR1 is SEHNR and CDR2 is FQNEAQ in the germline V gene (reference sequence). CDR3 amino acids: CTSSLVEGQGQYF. DNA of the CDR3: TGTACCAGCAGCTTAGTGGAAGGACAGGGGCAGTATTTT.

The rearrangement links TRBV11-2 to TRBJ2-5; TRBD2 matches at 11 bases. Germline V gene sequence: CDR1 SGHAT, CDR2 FQNNGV. The ends lost 2 bases at V and 9 bases at J; junction bases unmatched: 11. The CDR3 runs 16 residues. The DNA for the CDR3 is TGTGCCAGCAGCTTAATGTTTAGCGGGAGGGGTTTGTCCCAGTACTTC. Translated, it gives CASSLMFSGRGLSQYF.

The V gene is TRBV7-9, the J gene TRBJ2-7; the match to TRBD2 covers 9 bases. Trimming removed 4 bases from V and 9 bases from J; junction bases left unmatched: 13. In germline, CDR1 is SEHNR, CDR2 FQNEAQ (reference sequence). The CDR3 totals 15 residues. The CDR3 spells CASSYTSGPSLRQYF. CDR3 in DNA: TGTGCCAGCAGCTATACTAGCGGGCCATCACTAAGGCAGTACTTC.

About this clonotype itself: At one boundary the junction diverges from the germline segment, which might be a read error. The V gene is TRBV6-5, the J gene TRBJ1-4; D gene uncertain. CDR3 length equals 15 residues. The germline V gene encodes CDR1 MNHEY and CDR2 SVGAGI. The CDR3 protein is CACSYTTGPNEKLFF. CDR3 bases: TGTGCCTGCAGTTACACTACCGGGCCTAATGAAAAACTGTTTTTT.

This clonotype was found many times. The V call is TRBV12-3 or TRBV12-4, the J call TRBJ1-3; TRBD1 agrees at 9 bases. Trimming took 7 bases from V and 2 from J; bases not matched to a gene: 9. The CDR3 length is 16 residues. In nucleotides, the CDR3 is TGTGCCAGCACTCGGGGACAGGGCGGCGCTGGAAACACCATATATTTT. Residues: CASTRGQGGAGNTIYF.

Comments on this clonotype: The junction and the germline gene differ at one end; a read error may be behind it. This chain links TRBV7-9 with TRBJ1-5; D is uncertain. Germline values: CDR1 SEHNR, CDR2 FQNEAQ (reference sequence). The CDR3 has 16 residues. DNA of the CDR3: TGTGCCAACAGCTTAAGCATAGGGAATAGCAATCAGCCCCAGCATTTT. The encoded protein is CANSLSIGNSNQPQHF.

As concerns this clonotype: A much larger clone lies a single base off, so this may be a read error. This chain links TRBV7-8 with TRBJ2-6; maybe TRBD2 (6 bases). Trimming shortened V by 7 bases and J by 1 base, and 14 bases separated the two germline ends. Germline assignment: CDR1 SGHVS and CDR2 FQNEAQ. The CDR3 spans 16 residues. Here the CDR3 reads CASTHIRGSGANVLTF. CDR3 coding DNA: TGTGCCAGCACCCATATCCGGGGGTCTGGGGCCAACGTCCTGACTTTC.

A remark on this clonotype: A much larger clone differs from this one at a single base, so this may be a read error. The chain couples TRBV7-9 to TRBJ2-7, with D uncertain. Germline V gene lookup returns CDR1 SEHNR and CDR2 FQNEAQ (reference sequence). CDR3 length: 14 amino acids. DNA for the CDR3: TGTGCCAGCAGCTTAGACGCCCGTTCCTACGAGCGGTACTTC. Its protein is CASSLDARSYERYF.

This clonotype was found a few times. This chain links TRBV30 with TRBJ1-1; 8 positions match TRBD1. Germline V gene data show CDR1 as GTSNPN and CDR2 as SVGIG (reference sequence). The CDR3 contains 14 residues. V shed 0 bases and J 10 bases; nucleotides not matched to a gene: 10. The DNA for the CDR3 is TGTGCCTGGAGTGTACAATCAGGGGGCAGGGGAGCTTTCTTT. It codes for CAWSVQSGGRGAFF.

This clonotype has only a few counts. The chain uses TRBV19 and TRBJ2-3; D is ambiguous. V lost 6 bases and J lost 6, with 16 bases in between. Germline V CDR1 and CDR2: LNHDA, SQIVND (reference sequence). The CDR3 contains 14 residues. The DNA for the CDR3 is TGTGCCAGTAGCCGTTTGGACGGAACTGATACGCAGTATTTT. Amino acid sequence: CASSRLDGTDTQYF.

Note on this clonotype: No conserved phenylalanine or tryptophan ends this CDR3, so it is likely a read error. The limits of the CDR3 on the DNA are not certain, so only TCRdb's listed CDR3 is given. The chain has TRBV4-2 and TRBJ2-7; the D call of TRBD2 is as the table states it, not checked on the DNA. Germline V lookup: CDR1 LGHNA, CDR2 YNFKEQ. The CDR3 sequence runs 16 residues, both termini included. The CDR3 protein is CASSQATSVPSYEHYY.

Comments on this clonotype: It is likely a read error, because the conserved phenylalanine at the end of the CDR3 is missing. The V call is TRBV11-2, the J call TRBJ1-2; no firm D call. There are 14 residues in the CDR3. Germline V gene sequence: CDR1 SGHAT, CDR2 FQNNGV. This chain's CDR3 is CVSSSGRTAYGYTS. The CDR3, as DNA: TGTGTCAGCAGCTCCGGGCGGACGGCCTATGGCTACACCTCC.

Details on this clonotype: Germline and junction disagree at one end, which may indicate a read error. The rearrangement uses TRBV11-3 and TRBJ2-3; TRBD2 matches 10 bases. Germline lookup yields CDR1 SGHNT and CDR2 YENEEA. The CDR3 has 16 residues. The CDR3, as DNA: TGTGTCAGCAGCCAGTTACTAGCGGGGAGCATAGATACGCAGTATTTT. This sequence encodes CVSSQLLAGSIDTQYF.

This clonotype was recorded only once. The chain combines TRBV10-1 with TRBJ2-7; D possibly corresponds to TRBD2 (8 bases). The CDR3 is 19 residues long. Germline loops: CDR1 WNHNN, CDR2 SYGVQD (reference sequence). V was trimmed by 9 bases and J by 7 bases, leaving 37 bases between them. CDR3 sequence reads: CASNGQDGTNGRGWYEQYF. The CDR3, as DNA: TGCGCCAGTAACGGACAGGACGGGACTAACGGGAGGGGCTGGTATGAGCAGTACTTC.

This clonotype was counted a single time. This likely comes from a read error, as the CDR3 has no conserved phenylalanine or tryptophan at its end. The limits of the CDR3 on the DNA are not certain, so only TCRdb's listed CDR3 is given. The chain has TRBV11-3 and TRBJ1-2; the table calls TRBD1, which could not be checked here. The CDR3 numbers 14 amino acids, ends counted. CDR1 and CDR2 from the germline V gene are SGHNT and YENEEA. The CDR3 is CASSSTVSNYGYPL.